This T cell receptor beta chain derives from a study of cytotoxic CD8 clonotypes in ibrutinib-treated CLL. Study-level background: Samples had a mean of around 260,000 productive templates and some 88,000 productive rearrangements. Findings and limits, study-wide: Clonality was higher at ibrutinib response and returned toward baseline at progression. Public clonotypes were rare and shrank or held steady on treatment.

Repertoires were generated with immunoSEQ multiplex PCR, while TCRdb's copy carries only in-frame clones and drops some. The sample shows roughly 170,000 clones, roughly four fifths of them seen only once. Points on this clone: Its antigen is not known.

Looked up from germline, CDR1 is GTSNPN and CDR2 is SVGIG (reference sequence). Trimming took off 5 bases at V and 2 bases at J, with 10 bases between the two ends. The CDR3 spans 12 residues. This chain links TRBV30 with TRBJ2-7; D is uncertain. The source of this sequence is a human donor with chronic lymphocytic leukemia. Sequences were derived from PBMCs, sampled after 24 months of ibrutinib treatment. The CDR3 sequence is CAWGKGTYEQYF. CDR3 sequence (DNA): TGTGCCTGGGGGAAGGGAACCTACGAGCAGTACTTC.